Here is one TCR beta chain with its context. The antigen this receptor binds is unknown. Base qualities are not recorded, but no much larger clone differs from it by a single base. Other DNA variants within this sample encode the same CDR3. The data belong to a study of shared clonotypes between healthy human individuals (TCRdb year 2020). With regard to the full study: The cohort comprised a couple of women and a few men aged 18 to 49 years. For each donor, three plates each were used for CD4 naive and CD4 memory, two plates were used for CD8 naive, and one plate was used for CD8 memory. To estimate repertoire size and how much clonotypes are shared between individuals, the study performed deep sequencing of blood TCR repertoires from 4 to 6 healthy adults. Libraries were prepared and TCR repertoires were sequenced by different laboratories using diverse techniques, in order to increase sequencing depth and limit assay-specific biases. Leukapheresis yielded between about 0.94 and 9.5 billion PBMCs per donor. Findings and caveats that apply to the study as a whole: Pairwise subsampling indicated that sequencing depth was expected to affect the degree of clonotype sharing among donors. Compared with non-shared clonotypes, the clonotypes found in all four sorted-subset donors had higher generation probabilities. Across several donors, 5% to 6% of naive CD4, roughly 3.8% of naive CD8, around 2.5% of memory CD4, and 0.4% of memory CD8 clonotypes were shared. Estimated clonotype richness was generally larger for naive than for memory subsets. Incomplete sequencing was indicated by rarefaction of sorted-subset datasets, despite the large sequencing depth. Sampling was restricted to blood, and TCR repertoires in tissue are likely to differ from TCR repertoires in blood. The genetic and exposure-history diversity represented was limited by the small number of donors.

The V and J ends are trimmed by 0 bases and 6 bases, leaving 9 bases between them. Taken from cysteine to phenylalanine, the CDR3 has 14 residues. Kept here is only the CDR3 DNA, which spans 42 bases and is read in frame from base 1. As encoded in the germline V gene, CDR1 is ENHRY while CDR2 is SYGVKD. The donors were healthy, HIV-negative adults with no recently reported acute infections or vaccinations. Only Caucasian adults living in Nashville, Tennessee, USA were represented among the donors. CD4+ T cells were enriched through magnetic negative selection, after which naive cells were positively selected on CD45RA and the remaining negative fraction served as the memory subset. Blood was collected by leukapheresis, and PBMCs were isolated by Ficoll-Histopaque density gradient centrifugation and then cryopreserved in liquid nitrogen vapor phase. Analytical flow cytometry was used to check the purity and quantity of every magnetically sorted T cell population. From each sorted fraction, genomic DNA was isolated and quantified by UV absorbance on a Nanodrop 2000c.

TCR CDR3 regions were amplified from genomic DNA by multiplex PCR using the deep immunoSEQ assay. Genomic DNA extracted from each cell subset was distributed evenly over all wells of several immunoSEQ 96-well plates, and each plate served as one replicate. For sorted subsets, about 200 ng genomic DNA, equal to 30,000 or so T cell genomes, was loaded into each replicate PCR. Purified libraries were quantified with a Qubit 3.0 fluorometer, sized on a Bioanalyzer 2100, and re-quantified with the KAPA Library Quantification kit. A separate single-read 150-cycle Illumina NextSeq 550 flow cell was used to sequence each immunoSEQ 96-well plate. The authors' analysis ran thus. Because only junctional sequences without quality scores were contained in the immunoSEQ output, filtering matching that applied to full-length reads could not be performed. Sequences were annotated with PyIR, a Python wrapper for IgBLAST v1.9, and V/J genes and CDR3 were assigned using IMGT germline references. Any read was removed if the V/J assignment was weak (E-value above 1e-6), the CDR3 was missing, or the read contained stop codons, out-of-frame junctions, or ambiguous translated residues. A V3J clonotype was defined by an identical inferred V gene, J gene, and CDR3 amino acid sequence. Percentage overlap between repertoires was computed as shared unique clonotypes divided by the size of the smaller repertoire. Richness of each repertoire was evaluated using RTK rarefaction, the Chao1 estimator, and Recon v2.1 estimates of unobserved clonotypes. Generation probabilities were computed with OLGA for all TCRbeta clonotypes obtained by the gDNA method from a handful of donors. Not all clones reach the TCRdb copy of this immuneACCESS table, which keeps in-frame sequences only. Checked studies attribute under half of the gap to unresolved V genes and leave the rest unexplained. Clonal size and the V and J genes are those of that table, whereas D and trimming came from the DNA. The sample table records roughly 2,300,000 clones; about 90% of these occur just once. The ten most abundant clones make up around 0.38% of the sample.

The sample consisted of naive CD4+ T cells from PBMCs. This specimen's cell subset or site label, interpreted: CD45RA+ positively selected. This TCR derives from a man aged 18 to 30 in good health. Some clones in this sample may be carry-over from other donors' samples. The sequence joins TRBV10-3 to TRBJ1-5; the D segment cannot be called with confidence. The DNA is TGTGCCATCAGTGAGTCCGGAGGAAGTCAGCCCCAGCATTTT. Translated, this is CAISESGGSQPQHF.